The TCR beta chain described here comes from a study of OX40 agonist ivuxolimab in advanced cancers. At the level of the study: Patients were dosed with the agonistic anti-OX40 (CD134) antibody ivuxolimab. Earlier treatment with anti-PD-1, anti-PD-L1 or anti-CTLA-4 was permitted, and over 35% had received some. Study observations and caveats: Not determined was the antigen specificity of the expanded peripheral T cells. Clonal expansion from baseline to week 6 occurred in both CD4+ and CD8+ T cells.

Sequenced by immunoSEQ multiplex PCR; TCRdb stores in-frame clones only, minus some. The sample shows about 50,000 clones, approximately 86% of them seen only once. Germline V CDR1 and CDR2: KGHSH, LQKENI. The junction had 13 bases not matched to a gene; V was cut back by 2 bases and J by 6 bases. The CDR3 consists of 16 residues. A word on this clone: As yet, its antigen is unknown.

This TCR was sampled from an adult with an advanced solid tumor such as melanoma, head and neck, liver or kidney cancer. This material consisted of CD4+ or CD8+ T cells sorted from blood, taken in a trial of the OX40 agonist ivuxolimab. J is TRBJ2-7 and V is TRBV18; TRBD1 agrees at 7 bases. DNA of the CDR3: TGTGCCAGCTCACCAGGGGCAGGGGGTAGGCTTCGCGAGCAGTACTTC. It specifies CASSPGAGGRLREQYF.